This T cell receptor beta chain was recovered during a study of OX40 agonist ivuxolimab in advanced cancers. Regarding the research as a whole: Ivuxolimab was a fully human IgG2 agonistic monoclonal antibody targeting the costimulatory receptor OX40 (CD134). The purpose of peripheral TCRbeta sequencing was to test whether ivuxolimab changed TCR sequence diversity and led to clonal T-cell expansion. Intravenous ivuxolimab was administered to patients every 2 weeks at six dose levels: 0.01, 0.1, 0.3, 1.5, 3 and 10 mg/kg. A male proportion of 75% to 85% and a mean age of around 60 years, ranging from about 23 to 90, were recorded for the dose-escalation cohort. The paper describes the monotherapy dose-escalation part (N of about 55 patients) of the phase I trial of ivuxolimab. Patients were allowed to have had prior anti-PD-1, anti-PD-L1 or anti-CTLA-4 therapy, and around 43% of the dose-escalation patients had been treated with checkpoint inhibitors. Partial responses were achieved by three dose-escalation patients, of whom one had hepatocellular carcinoma and two had cutaneous melanoma. Among the roughly 50 dose-escalation patients, around 20 had hepatocellular carcinoma, around 15 melanoma, 9 renal cell carcinoma and 9 head and neck cancer.

Overall results and qualifications from the work: In partial responders in the 0.1-3.0 mg/kg groups, normalized peripheral clonal expansion was found to be among the lowest, especially among CD8+ T cells. The antigen specificity of the peripheral T cells that underwent clonal expansion was not determined. At doses of 0.1 to 3.0 mg/kg, clonal expansion of both CD4+ and CD8+ T cells in blood was seen between baseline and week 6. After ivuxolimab, CD8+ T cells had more expanded clones than CD4+ T cells on average. Low levels of normalized T-cell clonal expansion were also shown by some nonresponding patients.

Patients with autoimmune disease history or receiving systemic immunosuppression were excluded from the trial. Peripheral blood for TCR sequencing was collected from all dose cohorts at baseline, on cycle 4 day 1, and on cycle 7 day 1. The samples were taken from a phase I, first-in-human, multicenter, open-label dose-escalation trial of ivuxolimab. Adults with locally advanced or metastatic melanoma, renal cell, hepatocellular, or head and neck squamous cell carcinoma were enrolled in the trial. Before TCR sequencing, CD4+ T cells and CD8+ T cells from peripheral blood were sorted into separate populations. Genomic DNA was isolated from the sorted cells so that the TCRbeta CDR3 region could be sequenced. TCRbeta CDR3 regions were sequenced using the immunoSEQ Assay. The clones in this table, taken by TCRdb from immuneACCESS, are in-frame only. Not every clone is retained; where verified, under half of the shortfall comes from an unresolved V gene, and the cause of the rest is unknown. A total of some 19,000 clones appear in this sample, around four fifths of them only once. Around 30% of the sample is taken by the ten largest.

About this clone: The antigen it recognizes is unknown. No base qualities exist here, and no much larger clone lies one base off it.

The TCR was taken from an adult with an advanced solid tumor such as melanoma, head and neck, liver or kidney cancer. The material sequenced was CD4+ or CD8+ T cells sorted from blood, taken in a trial of the OX40 agonist ivuxolimab.

This receptor carries the CDR3 CASRQEDYYGYTF. The nucleotide sequence is TGTGCCAGCAGACAGGAGGACTACTATGGCTACACCTTC. Recombination joined TRBV11-2 with TRBJ1-2; the D gene is perhaps TRBD1, on 5 matching bases. Trimming costs V 6 bases and J 3 bases, and their ends lie 11 bases apart. From the cysteine through the phenylalanine, the CDR3 covers 13 amino acids. Only CDR3 DNA is held: 39 bases, read in frame from base 1. CDR1 and CDR2, looked up from the germline V gene, are SGHAT and FQNNGV.